The text below deals with one T cell receptor (beta chain). This clonotype was recorded at least ten times. Its antigen target is currently unknown. Relative to the germline gene, one junction end is altered; a read error may explain this. In the germline V gene, CDR1 corresponds to SQVTM and CDR2 to ANQGSEA. From cysteine to phenylalanine, the CDR3 is 13 amino acids long. Of all the DNA, just the CDR3 is kept, 39 bases in frame from base 1. This record belongs to a study of CD8 T cells in ankylosing spondylitis (dated by TCRdb to 2016 to 2017). For the study in its entirety: T cell receptor beta repertoires were profiled in healthy donors and ankylosing spondylitis patients so that disease-linked TCR variants could be found. The full study cohort comprised around 23 ankylosing spondylitis patients and 110 or so healthy donors. Peripheral blood was sampled, and synovial fluid was also collected from ankylosing spondylitis patients.

Sequenced on an Illumina HiSeq 2500. Quantitative 5'-RACE with molecular barcodes was the method used to prepare the TCR beta libraries. From the authors' description of their analysis: A new computational method, built on a probabilistic model of VDJ rearrangement, was used to identify disease-linked TCR variants. Using fastp trimming at Q25 and MiXCR clonotype assembly, TCRdb reanalyzed the public sequencing data and kept in-frame beta chains. Every entry covers one CDR3 protein and lists the most common genes and DNA from its rows. The V and J calls were determined by TCRdb, not by the authors. Across this sample there are some 250,000 distinct CDR3 sequences, with about 24% seen only once. The top ten clones comprise around 0.64% of the sample. Broader findings and caveats from the paper: Some TCR beta motif variants had previously been reported in synovial fluid and blood of reactive arthritis patients, which suggested common disease-initiation mechanisms. A CD8+ phenotype was shown by the disease-linked clones, which were found at relatively low frequencies in peripheral blood. The disease-linked clones were reported to be significantly enriched in matched synovial fluid samples from ankylosing spondylitis patients. A TCR beta motif made up of fewer than 10 highly homologous amino acid variants appeared to be characteristic of blood from ankylosing spondylitis patients.

The specimen was blood, either unsorted or a sorted T cell fraction (not recorded which). This receptor chain uses TRBV29-1 and TRBJ2-7, with a tentative D call of TRBD1 or TRBD2, each matching 5 bases. The sequence was obtained from a male donor with ankylosing spondylitis or in good health (not recorded which). The base sequence is TGCAGCCTTGACGAGGGGCACTCCTACGAGCAGTACTTC. This sequence encodes CSLDEGHSYEQYF.